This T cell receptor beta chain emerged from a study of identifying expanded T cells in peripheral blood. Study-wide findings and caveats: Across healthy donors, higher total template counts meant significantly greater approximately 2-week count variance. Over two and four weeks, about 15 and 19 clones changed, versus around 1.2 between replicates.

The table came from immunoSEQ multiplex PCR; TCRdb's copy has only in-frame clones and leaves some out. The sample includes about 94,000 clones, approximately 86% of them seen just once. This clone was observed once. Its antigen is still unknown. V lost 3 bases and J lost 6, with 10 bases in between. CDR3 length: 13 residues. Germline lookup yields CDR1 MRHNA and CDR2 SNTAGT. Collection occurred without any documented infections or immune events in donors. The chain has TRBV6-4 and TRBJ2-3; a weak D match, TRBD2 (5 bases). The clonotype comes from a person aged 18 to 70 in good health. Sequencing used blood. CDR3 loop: CASSEASYDTQYF. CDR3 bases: TGTGCCAGCAGTGAGGCTAGCTATGATACGCAGTATTTT.